Listed below are T cell receptor beta chains from one sample, sequenced in a study of cytomegalovirus exposure and HLA in healthy donors. The data were produced by immunoSEQ multiplex PCR, yet TCRdb's version contains in-frame clones alone and is incomplete. The sample contains hundreds of thousands of clones, just over 70% of which appear only once. The specimen sequenced was PBMCs. The receptors shown here come from a female donor in good health and CMV-seronegative. CDR3s include the opening cysteine and the closing phenylalanine or tryptophan. The D gene is left open where the match is weak. Clone size is stated in some rows and not others, as once, few, many or a class when expanded.

CDR3aa	CDR3nt	d_gene	v_gene	j_gene	abundance
CACLSGLFNLNEQFF	TGTGCCTGCCTCTCGGGACTGTTTAATTTAAATGAGCAGTTCTTC	.	TRBV2	TRBJ2-1	.
CASSQESGTSEYKQFF	TGTGCCAGCAGCCAGGAATCCGGGACTAGCGAATATAAGCAGTTCTTC	TRBD2	TRBV4-2	TRBJ2-1	.
CASSRDRNSNQPQHF	TGTGCCAGCAGCCGGGACAGAAATAGCAATCAGCCCCAGCATTTT	TRBD1	TRBV2	TRBJ1-5	few
CSVREPVAFF	TGCAGCGTCCGGGAGCCGGTGGCTTTCTTT	.	TRBV29-1	TRBJ1-1	.
CASSYSAGVYNEQFF	TGTGCCAGCAGTTACTCGGCGGGAGTCTACAATGAGCAGTTCTTC	TRBD2	TRBV6-6	TRBJ2-1	few
CASSFQQEQYF	TGTGCCAGCAGCTTTCAACAAGAGCAGTACTTC	.	TRBV12-1	TRBJ2-7	.
CASSSPGTGFSPLHF	TGTGCCAGCAGCTCACCCGGGACAGGGTTTTCACCCCTCCACTTT	TRBD1	TRBV11-2	TRBJ1-6	.
CASSSDRGTEAFF	TGTGCCAGCAGCTCAGACAGGGGAACTGAAGCTTTCTTT	TRBD1	TRBV7-8	TRBJ1-1	.
CASSQQGGTPSYEQYF	TGTGCCAGCAGCCAACAGGGTGGAACCCCCTCCTACGAGCAGTACTTC	.	TRBV5-4	TRBJ2-7	.
CASSLVPRQGGSHWEQYF	TGTGCCAGCAGCTTAGTTCCCAGACAGGGAGGATCCCATTGGGAGCAGTACTTC	.	TRBV7-2	TRBJ2-7	few
CSVVFSRGLDGYTF	TGCAGCGTTGTTTTTTCCAGGGGTCTGGATGGCTACACCTTC	.	TRBV29-1	TRBJ1-2	.
CASSTGAGELFF	TGTGCCAGCTCAACAGGAGCCGGGGAGCTGTTTTTT	.	TRBV18	TRBJ2-2	.
CASSGTGAYEAFF	TGTGCCAGCTCCGGAACAGGGGCCTATGAAGCTTTCTTT	TRBD1	TRBV2	TRBJ1-1	.
CASSLAGDSWGYTF	TGTGCCAGCAGCTTAGCGGGGGACAGCTGGGGCTACACCTTC	TRBD1	TRBV7-9	TRBJ1-2	.
CASDQGSYNEQFF	TGTGCCAGCGATCAGGGTTCCTACAATGAGCAGTTCTTC	.	TRBV2	TRBJ2-1	.
CASSFGQAVQSYEQYF	TGCGCCAGCAGCTTTGGTCAGGCAGTCCAATCCTACGAGCAGTACTTC	.	TRBV5-1	TRBJ2-7	.
CASSGGPGTGEETQYF	TGTGCCAGCAGCGGCGGCCCCGGGACAGGGGAAGAGACCCAGTACTTC	TRBD1	TRBV25-1	TRBJ2-5	.
CASSLQGVLTKNIQYF	TGTGCCAGCAGCTTGCAGGGCGTCCTTACCAAAAACATTCAGTACTTC	.	TRBV5-6	TRBJ2-4	.
CASGEGYNEKLFF	TGTGCCTCGGGAGAGGGATATAATGAAAAACTGTTTTTT	.	TRBV30	TRBJ1-4	.
CASSESGTRADTQYF	TGCGCCAGCAGTGAGTCGGGGACTAGGGCAGATACGCAGTATTTT	TRBD2	TRBV10-1	TRBJ2-3	.
CASKTERETDTQYF	TGTGCCAGCAAGACGGAGCGGGAGACCGATACGCAGTATTTT	TRBD2	TRBV2	TRBJ2-3	.
CASSSLAGSYNEQFF	TGTGCCAGCAGCTCACTAGCGGGGTCCTACAATGAGCAGTTCTTC	TRBD2	TRBV7-9	TRBJ2-1	.
CASSLSLDSSYEQYF	TGTGCCAGCAGCTTATCCCTAGACTCCTCCTACGAGCAGTACTTC	.	TRBV7-4	TRBJ2-7	few